This TCR beta chain was obtained from a study of shared clonotypes between healthy human individuals. With V trimmed by 10 bases and J by 8 bases, 8 bases remained unmatched. The CDR3 consists of 12 residues. CDR1 and CDR2 from the germline V gene are ENHRY and SYGVKD. With regard to this clone: As yet, its antigen is unknown.

A split of CD4+ cells into CD45RA+ naive and CD45RA-negative memory subsets was performed. Measured with immunoSEQ multiplex PCR; TCRdb has only the in-frame clones, and not every one. The top ten clones hold roughly 0.36% of a sample with 2 million to 3 million clones, 80% to 95% of them seen once. Study results and caveats: The naive CD4 repertoires of four donors were compared, and roughly 5% of clonotypes were shared.

The genes are TRBV10-3 and TRBJ2-1; 7 bases fit TRBD2. The receptor was derived from a man aged 18 to 29 in good health. Some clones in this sample may be carry-over from other donors' samples. The sequencing sample was made of naive CD4+ T cells from PBMCs. The subset was: CD45RA+ positively selected. The CDR3 spells CATRGEGDEQFF. CDR3 bases: TGTGCCACCCGCGGGGAGGGAGATGAGCAGTTCTTC.